Below, 8 T cell receptor beta chains from the same sample are listed, as sequenced in a study of blood T cells in healthy people across ages. A second PCR, run for roughly 6 to 11 cycles, used a sample-barcoded 5' primer plus a J-beta primer mix. TCRdb processed the 5' RACE reads anew with MiXCR; each CDR3 protein has one entry. The table records some 1.7 million distinct CDR3 sequences, 28% of them present only once. Material: blood. These receptor sequences come from a woman aged 25-40 years in good health.

This clonotype was detected a few times. One end of the junction is discordant with germline, which a read error may explain. This chain links TRBV20-1 with TRBJ1-2, with D perhaps matching TRBD1 (5 bases). Germline assignment: CDR1 DFQATT and CDR2 SNEGSKA (reference sequence). The CDR3 has 12 residues. CDR3 residues: CSAGEGSYGYTF. DNA for the CDR3: TGCAGTGCTGGAGAGGGGAGCTATGGCTACACCTTC.

The genes are TRBV20-1 and TRBJ2-1, with a possible D match to TRBD2 (6 bases). The CDR3 has 14 residues. The V end was cut by 5 bases, the J end by 3 bases, with 14 bases between. CDR1 is DFQATT and CDR2 is SNEGSKA in the germline V gene (reference sequence). This chain's CDR3 is CSAGGSTIYNEQFF. The CDR3 DNA sequence: TGCAGTGCTGGGGGGTCGACCATCTACAATGAGCAGTTCTTC.

Ten or more counts support this clonotype. This sequence joins TRBV7-2 and TRBJ2-3; no firm D call. Looked up from germline, CDR1 is SGHTA and CDR2 is FQGNSA. V lost 6 bases, J lost 6 bases, and 13 bases lay in between. The CDR3 sequence is 13 residues long. CDR3 amino acids: CASSQRPTDTQYF. CDR3 nucleotides: TGTGCCAGCAGTCAGAGACCTACCGATACGCAGTATTTT. The variable domain in full, with the rest retrieved from reference TRBV7-2 and TRBJ2-3, is GAGVSQSPSNKVTEKGKDVELRCDPISGHTALYWYRQSLGQGLEFLIYFQGNSAPDKSGLPSDRFSAERTGGSVSTLTIQRTQQEDSAVYLCASSQRPTDTQYFGPGTRLTVL.

The chain is built from TRBV28 and TRBJ2-1, with a possible D match to TRBD2 (5 bases). V was clipped by 7 bases and J by 0 bases, with 10 bases between them. The CDR3 totals 14 residues. Germline V CDR1 and CDR2: MDHEN, SYDVKM. CDR3 DNA sequence: TGTGCCAGCAAGGACTCAAGCTCCTACAATGAGCAGTTCTTC. Translated: CASKDSSSYNEQFF.

On this clonotype itself: A much larger clone is a single base away; this may be a read error. The rearrangement links TRBV20-1 to TRBJ2-4, with 8 bases fitting TRBD2. The length of the CDR3 is 14 residues. Per the germline V gene, CDR1 is DFQATT and CDR2 is SNEGSKA (reference sequence). V gave up 5 bases and J gave up 13 bases; unmatched junction bases: 16. The CDR3 here is CSAYRGGLYNEQYF. The CDR3 region has the DNA TGCAGTGCTTACCGGGGGGGCCTCTACAATGAGCAGTACTTC.

Turning to this clonotype: An end of the junction differs from the germline gene, which may be a read error. The CDR3 here is CSARAGERTDTRYF. CDR3 bases: TGCAGTGCTAGAGCGGGGGAGCGCACAGATACGCGGTATTTT. This chain connects TRBV20-1 to TRBJ2-3; perhaps TRBD2 as D (6 bases). This CDR3 has 14 residues. Germline CDR1 reads DFQATT; CDR2 reads SNEGSKA (reference sequence).

This clonotype has only a few counts. The CDR3 sequence is CASSVAGRAQETQYF. The CDR3 DNA reads as TGTGCCAGCAGCGTAGCTGGGAGAGCTCAAGAGACCCAGTACTTC. The chain combines TRBV9 with TRBJ2-5; tentatively, D is TRBD2 (5 bases). V gave up 0 bases and J gave up 2 bases, with 11 bases separating them. Germline lookup yields CDR1 SGDLS and CDR2 YYNGEE. The CDR3 sequence is 15 residues long.

V gene TRBV20-1 combines with J gene TRBJ2-1, with D perhaps matching TRBD1 (6 bases). V was shortened by 1 base and J by 6 bases, with 19 bases between the two germline ends. The CDR3 extends over 16 amino acids. Germline-derived CDR1 and CDR2 are DFQATT and SNEGSKA (reference sequence). The CDR3 loop is CSARVTGHGPGNEQFF. The CDR3 DNA is TGCAGTGCTAGAGTTACGGGACATGGACCCGGCAATGAGCAGTTCTTC.